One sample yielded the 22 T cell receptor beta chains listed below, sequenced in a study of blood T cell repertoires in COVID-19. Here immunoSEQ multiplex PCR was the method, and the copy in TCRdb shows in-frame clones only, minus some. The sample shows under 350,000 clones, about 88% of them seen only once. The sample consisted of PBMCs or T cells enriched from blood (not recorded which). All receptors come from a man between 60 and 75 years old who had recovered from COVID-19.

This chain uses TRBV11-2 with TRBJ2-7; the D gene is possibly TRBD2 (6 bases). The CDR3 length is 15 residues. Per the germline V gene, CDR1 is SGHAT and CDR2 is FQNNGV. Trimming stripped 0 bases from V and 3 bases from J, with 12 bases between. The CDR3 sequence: CASSLDRIAVYEQYF. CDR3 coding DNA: TGTGCCAGCAGCTTAGATCGGATAGCGGTCTACGAGCAGTACTTC. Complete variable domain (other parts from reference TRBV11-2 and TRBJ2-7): EAGVAQSPRYKIIEKRQSVAFWCNPISGHATLYWYQQILGQGPKLLIQFQNNGVVDDSQLPKDRFSAERLKGVDSTLKIQPAKLEDSAVYLCASSLDRIAVYEQYFGPGTRLTVT.

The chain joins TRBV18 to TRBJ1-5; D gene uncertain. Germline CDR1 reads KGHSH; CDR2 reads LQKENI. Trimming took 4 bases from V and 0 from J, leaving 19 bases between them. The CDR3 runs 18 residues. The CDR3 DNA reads TGTGCCAGCTCACAGCGGGGAGGGCGGGAGATTAGCAATCAGCCCCAGCATTTT. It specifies CASSQRGGREISNQPQHF. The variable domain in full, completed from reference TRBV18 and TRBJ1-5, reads NAGVMQNPRHLVRRRGQEARLRCSPMKGHSHVYWYRQLPEEGLKFMVYLQKENIIDESGMPKERFSAEFPKEGPSILRIQQVVRGDSAAYFCASSQRGGREISNQPQHFGDGTRLSIL.

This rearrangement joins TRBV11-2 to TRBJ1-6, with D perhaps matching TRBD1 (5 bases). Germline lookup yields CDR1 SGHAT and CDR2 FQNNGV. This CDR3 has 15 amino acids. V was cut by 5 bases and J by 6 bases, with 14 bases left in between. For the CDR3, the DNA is TGTGCCAGCAGCCCACAACGGGGGGTTAATTCACCCCTCCACTTT. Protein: CASSPQRGVNSPLHF. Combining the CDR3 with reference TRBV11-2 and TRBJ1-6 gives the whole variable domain EAGVAQSPRYKIIEKRQSVAFWCNPISGHATLYWYQQILGQGPKLLIQFQNNGVVDDSQLPKDRFSAERLKGVDSTLKIQPAKLEDSAVYLCASSPQRGVNSPLHFGNGTRLTVT.

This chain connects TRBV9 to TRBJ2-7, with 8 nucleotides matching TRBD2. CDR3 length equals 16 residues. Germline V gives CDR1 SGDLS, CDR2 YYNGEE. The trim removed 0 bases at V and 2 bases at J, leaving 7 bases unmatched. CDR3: CASSVGHGGRPYEQYF. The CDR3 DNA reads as TGTGCCAGCAGCGTAGGGCACGGCGGGAGGCCCTACGAGCAGTACTTC. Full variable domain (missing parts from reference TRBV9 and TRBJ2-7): DSGVTQTPKHLITATGQRVTLRCSPRSGDLSVYWYQQSLDQGLQFLIQYYNGEERAKGNILERFSAQQFPDLHSELNLSSLELGDSALYFCASSVGHGGRPYEQYFGPGTRLTVT.

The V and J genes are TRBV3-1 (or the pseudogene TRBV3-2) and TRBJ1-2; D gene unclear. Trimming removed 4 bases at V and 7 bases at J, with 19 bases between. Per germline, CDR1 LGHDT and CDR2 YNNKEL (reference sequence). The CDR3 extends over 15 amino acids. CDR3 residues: CASSPDTAFKSGYTF. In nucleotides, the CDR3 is TGTGCCAGCAGCCCCGACACGGCTTTTAAAAGTGGCTACACCTTC.

Written as DNA, the CDR3 is TGTGCCAGCAGCCCCAGTGGGACAGGGGCATATGGCTACACCTTC. This translates into CASSPSGTGAYGYTF. The V gene is TRBV11-3, the J gene TRBJ1-2; 10 positions agree with TRBD1. Germline values: CDR1 SGHNT, CDR2 YENEEA. The CDR3 spans 15 residues. Trimming took 5 bases from V and 5 from J; bases not matched to a gene: 8.

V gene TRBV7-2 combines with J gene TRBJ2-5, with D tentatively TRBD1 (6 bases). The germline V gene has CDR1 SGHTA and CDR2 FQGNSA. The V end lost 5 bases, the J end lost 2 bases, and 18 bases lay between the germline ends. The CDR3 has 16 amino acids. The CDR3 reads CASSRAHQGSQETQYF. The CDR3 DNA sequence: TGTGCCAGCAGCCGGGCACACCAGGGGAGTCAAGAGACCCAGTACTTC. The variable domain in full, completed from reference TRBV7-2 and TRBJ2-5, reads GAGVSQSPSNKVTEKGKDVELRCDPISGHTALYWYRQSLGQGLEFLIYFQGNSAPDKSGLPSDRFSAERTGGSVSTLTIQRTQQEDSAVYLCASSRAHQGSQETQYFGPGTRLLVL.

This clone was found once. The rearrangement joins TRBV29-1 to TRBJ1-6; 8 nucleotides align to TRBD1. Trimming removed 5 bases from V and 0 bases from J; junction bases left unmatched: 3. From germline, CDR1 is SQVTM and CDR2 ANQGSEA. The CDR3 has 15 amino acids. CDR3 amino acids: CSVRTGSSYNSPLHF. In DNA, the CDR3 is TGCAGCGTTCGGACAGGGAGCTCCTATAATTCACCCCTCCACTTT.

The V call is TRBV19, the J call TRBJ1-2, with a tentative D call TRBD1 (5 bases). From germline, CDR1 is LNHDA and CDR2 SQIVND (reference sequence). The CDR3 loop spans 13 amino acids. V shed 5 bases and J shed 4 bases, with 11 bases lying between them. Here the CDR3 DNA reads TGTGCCAGTAGTTCTCGACAGAGCTATGGCTACACCTTC. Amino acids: CASSSRQSYGYTF.

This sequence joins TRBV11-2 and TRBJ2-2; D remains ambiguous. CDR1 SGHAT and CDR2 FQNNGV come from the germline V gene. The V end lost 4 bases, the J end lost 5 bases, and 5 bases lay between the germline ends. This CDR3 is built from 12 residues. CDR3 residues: CASSSGTGELFF. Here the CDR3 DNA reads TGTGCCAGCAGCTCCGGTACCGGGGAGCTGTTTTTT.

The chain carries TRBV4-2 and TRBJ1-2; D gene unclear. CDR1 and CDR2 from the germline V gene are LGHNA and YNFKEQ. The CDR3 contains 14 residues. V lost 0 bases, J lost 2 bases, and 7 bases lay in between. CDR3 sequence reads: CASSQDEANYGYTF. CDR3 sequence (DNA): TGTGCCAGCAGCCAAGATGAAGCGAACTATGGCTACACCTTC.

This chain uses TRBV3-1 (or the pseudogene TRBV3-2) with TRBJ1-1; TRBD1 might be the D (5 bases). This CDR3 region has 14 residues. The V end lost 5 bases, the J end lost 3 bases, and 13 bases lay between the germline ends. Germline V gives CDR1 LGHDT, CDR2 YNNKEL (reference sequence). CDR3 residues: CASSSSGGDTEAFF. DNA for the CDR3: TGTGCCAGCAGCTCTTCGGGGGGGGACACTGAAGCTTTCTTT.

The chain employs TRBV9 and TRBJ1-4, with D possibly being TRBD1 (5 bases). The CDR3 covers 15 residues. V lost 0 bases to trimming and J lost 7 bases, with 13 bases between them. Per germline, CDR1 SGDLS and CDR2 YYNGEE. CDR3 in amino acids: CASSVGGGTSEKLFF. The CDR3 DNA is TGTGCCAGCAGCGTAGGGGGCGGGACGAGTGAAAAACTGTTTTTT.

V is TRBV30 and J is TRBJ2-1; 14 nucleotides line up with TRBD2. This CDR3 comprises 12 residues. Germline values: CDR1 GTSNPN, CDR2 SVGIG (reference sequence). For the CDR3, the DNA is TGTGCTTTGGGACTAGCGGGGGCTTCAGGGTTCTTC. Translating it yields CALGLAGASGFF. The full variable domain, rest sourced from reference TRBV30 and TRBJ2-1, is SQTIHQWPATLVQPVGSPLSLECTVEGTSNPNLYWYRQAAGRGLQLLFYSVGIGQISSEVPQNLSASRPQDRQFILSSKKLLLSDSGFYLCALGLAGASGFFGPGTRLTVL.

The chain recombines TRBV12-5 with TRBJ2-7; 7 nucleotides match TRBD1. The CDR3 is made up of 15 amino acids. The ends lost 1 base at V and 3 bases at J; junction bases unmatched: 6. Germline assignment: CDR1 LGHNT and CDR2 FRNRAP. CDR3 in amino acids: CASGLAPGTDYEQYF. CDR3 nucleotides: TGTGCTAGTGGTTTGGCCCCCGGGACAGACTACGAGCAGTACTTC.

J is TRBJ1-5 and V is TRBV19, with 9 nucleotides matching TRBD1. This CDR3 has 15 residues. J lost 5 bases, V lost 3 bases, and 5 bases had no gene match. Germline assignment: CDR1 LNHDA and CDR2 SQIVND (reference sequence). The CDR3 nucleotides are TGTGCCAGTAGTATCCTGACAGGGGGTTATCAGCCCCAGCATTTT. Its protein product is CASSILTGGYQPQHF.

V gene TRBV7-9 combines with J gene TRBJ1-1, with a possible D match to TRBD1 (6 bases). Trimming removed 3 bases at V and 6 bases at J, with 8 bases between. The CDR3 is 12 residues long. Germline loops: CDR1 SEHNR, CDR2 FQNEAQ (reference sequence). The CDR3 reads CASSFSGAEAFF. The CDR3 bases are TGTGCCAGCAGCTTCTCAGGGGCTGAAGCTTTCTTT.

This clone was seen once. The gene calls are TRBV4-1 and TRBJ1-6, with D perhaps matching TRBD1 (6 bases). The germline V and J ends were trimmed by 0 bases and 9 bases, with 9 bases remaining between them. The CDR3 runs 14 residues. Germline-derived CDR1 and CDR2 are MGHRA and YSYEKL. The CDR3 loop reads CASSQEGARSPLHF. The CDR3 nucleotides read TGCGCCAGCAGCCAAGAGGGGGCTCGTTCACCCCTCCACTTT.

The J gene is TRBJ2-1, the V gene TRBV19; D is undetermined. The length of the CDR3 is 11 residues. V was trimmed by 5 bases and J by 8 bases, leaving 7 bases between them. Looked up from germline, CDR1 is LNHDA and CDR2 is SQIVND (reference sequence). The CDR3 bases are TGTGCCAGTAGTCTAGGGCATGAGCAGTTCTTC. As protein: CASSLGHEQFF.

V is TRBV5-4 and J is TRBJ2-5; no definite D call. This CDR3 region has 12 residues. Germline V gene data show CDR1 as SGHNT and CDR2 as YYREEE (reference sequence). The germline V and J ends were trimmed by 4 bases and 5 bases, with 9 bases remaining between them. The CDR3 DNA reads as TGTGCCAGCAGCAAACCTACGGAGACCCAGTACTTC. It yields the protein CASSKPTETQYF.

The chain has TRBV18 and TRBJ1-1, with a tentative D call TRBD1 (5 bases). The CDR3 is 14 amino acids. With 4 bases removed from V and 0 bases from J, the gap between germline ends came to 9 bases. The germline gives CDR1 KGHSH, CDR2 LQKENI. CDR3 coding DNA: TGTGCCAGCTCACTCCGACAGTTGAACACTGAAGCTTTCTTT. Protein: CASSLRQLNTEAFF.

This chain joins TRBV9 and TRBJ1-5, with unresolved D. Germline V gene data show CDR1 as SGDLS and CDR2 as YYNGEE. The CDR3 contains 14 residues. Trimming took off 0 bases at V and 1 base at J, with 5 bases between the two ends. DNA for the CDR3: TGTGCCAGCAGCGTAGGAGGGAGCAATCAGCCCCAGCATTTT. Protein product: CASSVGGSNQPQHF.